This T cell receptor beta chain was sequenced during a study of T cell responses to AZD1222 COVID-19 vaccine. Study summary: Second doses at about 4 or about 12 weeks were pooled.

Study-wide points: The study sampled repertoires only after the peak T cell response.

In this sample, this clone turned up once. Its antigen is not known. TCRdb's table, derived via immunoSEQ multiplex PCR, lists solely in-frame clones and lacks some. The sample has roughly 160,000 clones, around 91% seen once; the top ten hold 6% to 8%. The CDR3 is 17 amino acids. V dropped 0 bases and J dropped 0 bases, with 12 bases sitting between them. CDR1 and CDR2 from the germline V gene are MRHNA and SNTAGT. The sequencing here drew on peripheral blood, taken on day 0 of AZD1222 vaccination. This clonotype was obtained from an adult in good health. The chain combines TRBV6-4 with TRBJ1-5; tentatively, D is TRBD1 (5 bases). The CDR3 sequence is CASSDSTRDYSNQPQHF. The CDR3 DNA reads as TGTGCCAGCAGTGACTCGACCAGGGATTATAGCAATCAGCCCCAGCATTTT.